These T cell receptor beta chains were read from a single sample in a study of blood T cell repertoires in COVID-19. The table came from immunoSEQ multiplex PCR; TCRdb's copy has only in-frame clones and leaves some out. The table includes approximately 330,000 clones, 87% detected once. The specimen sequenced was peripheral blood. These receptor sequences come from a young man with COVID-19, enrolled during active disease. Each CDR3 is given with its conserved first and last residue. D genes are given only for firm matches. Rows may omit the clone size; those that give it use once, few, many or a size class.

TRBJ1-2,once,TRBV28,.,12,TGTGCCAGCAGGTCTCAGGGGCAAGGCTACACCTTC,CASRSQGQGYTF
TRBJ2-3,.,TRBV10-3,.,14,TGTGCCATCAGTGGCGGTCTTGGCACAGATACGCAGTATTTT,CAISGGLGTDTQYF
TRBJ1-1,.,TRBV14,TRBD1,14,TGTGCCAGCAGCCAGACAGGGGTGAACACTGAAGCTTTCTTT,CASSQTGVNTEAFF
TRBJ1-1,.,TRBV4-2,TRBD1,15,TGTGCCAGCAGCCGCCTGGACAGGGGGCTCACTGAAGCTTTCTTT,CASSRLDRGLTEAFF
TRBJ1-5,.,TRBV5-6,.,15,TGTGCCAGCAGCCGATGGACAGCTTCCAATCAGCCCCAGCATTTT,CASSRWTASNQPQHF
TRBJ2-6,.,TRBV19,TRBD2,16,TGTGCCAGTAGTATAGCGGGAGGGTTCGGGGCCAACGTCCTGACTTTC,CASSIAGGFGANVLTF
TRBJ2-7,.,TRBV10-3,TRBD2,15,TGTGCCACCAAATTCGGGGGGGATAGCTCCTACGAGCAGTACTTC,CATKFGGDSSYEQYF
TRBJ2-7,.,TRBV5-6,.,14,TGTGCCAGCAGCTTATGGACATTTCCCTACGAGCAGTACTTC,CASSLWTFPYEQYF
TRBJ1-3,.,TRBV28,.,15,TGTGCCAGCACGCCCCAGGCAGGGCCTGGAAACACCATATATTTT,CASTPQAGPGNTIYF
TRBJ2-7,.,TRBV18,.,14,TGTGCCAGCTCACCACGGCTCCAGGAGGACGAGCAGTACTTC,CASSPRLQEDEQYF
TRBJ2-7,.,TRBV30,TRBD2,16,TGTGCCTGGAGTTCCCTCGGCGGGAGGATCTCCTACGAGCAGTACTTC,CAWSSLGGRISYEQYF
TRBJ1-5,many,TRBV7-6,.,13,TGTGCCAGCAGCTTATCAGGAAATCAGCCCCAGCATTTT,CASSLSGNQPQHF
TRBJ2-7,.,TRBV27,.,14,TGTGCCAGCAGTTTCTTCCCTGGGAGAGACGAGCAGTACTTC,CASSFFPGRDEQYF
TRBJ1-4,few,TRBV4-2,.,17,TGTGCCAGCAGCCAAGATTTAGACACAGCAACTAATGAAAAACTGTTTTTT,CASSQDLDTATNEKLFF
TRBJ2-1,.,TRBV4-3,TRBD2,15,TGCGCCAGCAGCCAAGATGACGCGGGAGGGGATGAGCAGTTCTTC,CASSQDDAGGDEQFF
TRBJ1-6,once,TRBV7-9,TRBD1,15,TGTGCCAGCCGGGACAGCCGCTCCTATAATTCACCCCTCCACTTT,CASRDSRSYNSPLHF
TRBJ2-1,.,TRBV7-9,.,14,TGTGCCAGCAGCTTGGAGGGTTTTGTTAATGAGCAGTTCTTC,CASSLEGFVNEQFF
TRBJ1-5,.,TRBV19,.,14,TGTGCCACCGAGGCCCGGAATAGCAATCAGCCCCAGCATTTT,CATEARNSNQPQHF
TRBJ1-2,.,TRBV7-9,TRBD1,15,TGTGCCAGCAGCTCCCGGGACAGCTCTAACTATGGCTACACCTTC,CASSSRDSSNYGYTF
TRBJ1-1,.,TRBV5-4,.,15,TGTGCCAGCAGCCGAGGAGGGACGCCCCAGACTGAAGCTTTCTTT,CASSRGGTPQTEAFF
TRBJ2-5,.,TRBV2,.,16,TGTGCCAGCAGACGTACTAGGTCGAGAGTGCAAGAGACCCAGTACTTC,CASRRTRSRVQETQYF
TRBJ2-7,.,TRBV29-1,TRBD1,14,TGCAGCGTTCCGAGGACAGGTTTTCCCTACGAGCAGTACTTC,CSVPRTGFPYEQYF
TRBJ1-1,.,TRBV7-2,.,15,TGTGCCAGCAGCTTAGTTAGAGGGAGGAACACTGAAGCTTTCTTT,CASSLVRGRNTEAFF
TRBJ2-1,.,TRBV4-3,.,12,TGCGCCAGCAGCCAAGATTATAGTCAGCAGTTCTTC,CASSQDYSQQFF
TRBJ2-3,.,TRBV9,.,15,TGTGCCAGCAGCTCCCGGCGGTCTAGCACAGATACGCAGTATTTT,CASSSRRSSTDTQYF
TRBJ2-7,.,TRBV7-9,TRBD2,15,TGTGCCAGCACCTCAGCGGGAGGGCCCAGGAACGAGCAGTACTTC,CASTSAGGPRNEQYF
TRBJ2-5,.,TRBV12-5,TRBD1,15,TGTGCTAGTGGTACCCGAAGGGACAGAGAAGAGACCCAGTACTTC,CASGTRRDREETQYF
TRBJ1-4,.,TRBV28,.,15,TGTGCCAGCAGCCAGGGGAGTGCAACTAATGAAAAACTGTTTTTT,CASSQGSATNEKLFF
TRBJ1-1,.,TRBV6-5,TRBD1,13,TGTGCCAGCAGCCAGGGACAGGTCCCTGAAGCTTTCTTT,CASSQGQVPEAFF
TRBJ2-1,.,TRBV14,TRBD2,18,TGTGCCAGCAGCCAATCCCTTAGCGGGAGGACCCCCTACAATGAGCAGTTCTTC,CASSQSLSGRTPYNEQFF
TRBJ2-1,.,TRBV7-3,TRBD1,14,TGTGCCAGCAGCTTACAGGGGGCCTACAATGAGCAGTTCTTC,CASSLQGAYNEQFF
TRBJ2-2,.,TRBV19,TRBD2,14,TGTGCCAGTGAGACTAGCCGGGGCACCGGGGAGCTGTTTTTT,CASETSRGTGELFF
TRBJ2-7,.,TRBV27,.,13,TGTGCCAGCAGTCCAGGGCCAGTTTGGGAGCAGTACTTC,CASSPGPVWEQYF
TRBJ2-2,.,TRBV14,.,16,TGTGCCAGCAGCCAAGATTTATTCCCGAACACCGGGGAGCTGTTTTTT,CASSQDLFPNTGELFF
TRBJ1-1,.,TRBV10-3,TRBD1,13,TGTGCCATCTCGGGACAGGGTAACACTGAAGCTTTCTTT,CAISGQGNTEAFF
TRBJ2-3,.,TRBV7-3,TRBD2,16,TGTGCCAGCAGCTTAACTAGCGGGGGGGCGATAGATACGCAGTATTTT,CASSLTSGGAIDTQYF
TRBJ1-5,.,TRBV7-2,.,14,TGTGCCAGCAGCTTAGAGTTACACAATCAGCCCCAGCATTTT,CASSLELHNQPQHF
TRBJ1-2,.,TRBV12-3/TRBV12-4,.,13,TGTGCCAGCAGTCCGACAATCTACTATGGCTACACCTTC,CASSPTIYYGYTF
TRBJ1-1,.,TRBV5-1,.,16,TGCGCCAGCAGCCTCGCCTACCGGGACATGAACACTGAAGCTTTCTTT,CASSLAYRDMNTEAFF
TRBJ2-3,.,TRBV24-1,TRBD2,15,TGTGCCACCAGTGACACCCCGGGGGGGAAGGATACGCAGTATTTT,CATSDTPGGKDTQYF
TRBJ1-4,.,TRBV18,TRBD1,16,TGTGCCAGCTCACCAAAAGGGGGCCTGACTAATGAAAAACTGTTTTTT,CASSPKGGLTNEKLFF
TRBJ2-7,once,TRBV7-2,.,16,TGTGCCAGCAGCTCAACGTCGAGTCCGAGATTATACGAGCAGTACTTC,CASSSTSSPRLYEQYF
TRBJ2-3,.,TRBV27,TRBD1,15,TGTGCCAGCAGTCGGGACAGGGGGGTCACAGATACGCAGTATTTT,CASSRDRGVTDTQYF
TRBJ1-1,.,TRBV5-1,.,13,TGCGCCAGCTGCAGGACATTGAACACTGAAGCTTTCTTT,CASCRTLNTEAFF
TRBJ1-3,.,TRBV5-4,TRBD1,15,TGTGCCAGCAGCTCGCAGAGGACAGGGGAAAACACCATATATTTT,CASSSQRTGENTIYF
TRBJ1-4,.,TRBV3-1/TRBV3-2,.,14,TGTGCCACCGGGGGGGAAACGATGGGTGAAAAACTGTTTTTT,CATGGETMGEKLFF
TRBJ1-5,.,TRBV15,TRBD1,17,TGTGCCACCAGCAGCTACAGGGGGCGGGATAGCAATCAGCCCCAGCATTTT,CATSSYRGRDSNQPQHF
TRBJ1-3,.,TRBV28,.,16,TGTGCCAGCAGTTTAGGCACCCTCCCATCTGGAAACACCATATATTTT,CASSLGTLPSGNTIYF
TRBJ2-7,.,TRBV4-3,.,13,TGCGCCAGCAGCCAAGATATCAGATACGAGCAGTACTTC,CASSQDIRYEQYF
TRBJ2-1,.,TRBV7-3,.,15,TGTGCCAGCAGCTCTTCGACAGGCTCCTACAATGAGCAGTTCTTC,CASSSSTGSYNEQFF
TRBJ1-1,.,TRBV3-1/TRBV3-2,.,12,TGTGCCAGCAGCCAACAGGGGACTGAAGCTTTCTTT,CASSQQGTEAFF
TRBJ1-1,.,TRBV5-4,.,13,TGTGCCAGCACCCGGGGGTTGAACACTGAAGCTTTCTTT,CASTRGLNTEAFF
TRBJ2-2,few,TRBV7-2,TRBD1,14,TGTGCCAGCAGCTCCTACAGGGGCACCGGGGAGCTGTTTTTT,CASSSYRGTGELFF
TRBJ2-2,.,TRBV11-3,TRBD2,17,TGTGCCAGCAGCTTTTTAGCGGGAGGGCCGGGCACCGGGGAGCTGTTTTTT,CASSFLAGGPGTGELFF
TRBJ1-6,few,TRBV4-3,.,16,TGCGCCAGCAGCCCCCAGGTCTCCAGTAACAATTCACCCCTCCACTTT,CASSPQVSSNNSPLHF
TRBJ2-7,.,TRBV6-8,TRBD2,16,TGTGCCAGCAGCTACACCGTCTGGGCGGGAGGTGGAGAGCAGTACTTC,CASSYTVWAGGGEQYF
TRBJ1-2,.,TRBV18,.,14,TGTGCCAGCTCACTGACAGGCACCCTCTATGGCTACACCTTC,CASSLTGTLYGYTF
TRBJ2-5,.,TRBV4-2,TRBD2,15,TGTGCCAGCGGTACCGGGACTAGCGTCCAAGAGACCCAGTACTTC,CASGTGTSVQETQYF